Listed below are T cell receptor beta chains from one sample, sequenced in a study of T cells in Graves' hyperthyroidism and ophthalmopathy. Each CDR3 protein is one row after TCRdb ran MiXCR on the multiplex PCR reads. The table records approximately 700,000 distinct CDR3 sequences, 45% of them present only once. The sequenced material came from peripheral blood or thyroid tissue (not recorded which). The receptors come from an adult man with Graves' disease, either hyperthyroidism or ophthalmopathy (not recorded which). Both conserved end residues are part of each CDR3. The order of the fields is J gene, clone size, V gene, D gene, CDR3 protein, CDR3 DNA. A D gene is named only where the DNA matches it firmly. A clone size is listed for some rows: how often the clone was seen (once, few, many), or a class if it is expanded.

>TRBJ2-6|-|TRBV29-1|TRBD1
CSGDRDSGANVLTF
TGCAGCGGCGACAGGGACTCTGGGGCCAACGTCCTGACTTTC
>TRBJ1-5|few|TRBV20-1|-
CSAYTGMNQPQHF
TGCAGTGCTTACACAGGGATGAATCAGCCCCAGCATTTT
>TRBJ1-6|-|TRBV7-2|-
CASSLAGTTKSPLHF
TGTGCCAGCAGCTTAGCCGGGACCACGAAATCACCCCTCCACTTT
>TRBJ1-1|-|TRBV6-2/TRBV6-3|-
CASSYSGRQNTEAFF
TGTGCCAGCAGTTACTCTGGGCGACAGAACACTGAAGCTTTCTTT
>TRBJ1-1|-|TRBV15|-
CATRRVGTEAFF
TGTGCCACCAGGAGGGTGGGTACTGAAGCTTTCTTT
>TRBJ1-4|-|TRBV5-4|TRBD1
CASSGGTGVLNEKLFF
TGTGCCAGCAGCGGCGGGACAGGGGTTCTTAATGAAAAACTGTTTTTT
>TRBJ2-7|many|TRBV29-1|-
CSVSGASLYEQYF
TGCAGCGTTTCGGGGGCAAGTCTCTACGAGCAGTACTTC
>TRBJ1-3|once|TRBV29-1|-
CSVDPGVGKNIYF
TGCAGCGTTGACCCAGGGGTTGGCAAAAACATATATTTT
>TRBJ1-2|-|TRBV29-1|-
CSFGGRNYGYTF
TGCAGCTTTGGTGGCCGAAACTATGGCTACACCTTC
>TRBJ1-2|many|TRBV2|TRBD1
CASIPTGTVSYGYTF
TGTGCCAGCATCCCTACCGGGACAGTCTCCTATGGCTACACCTTC
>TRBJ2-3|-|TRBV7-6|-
CASSLVVEATDTQYF
TGTGCCAGCAGCTTAGTGGTCGAGGCCACAGATACGCAGTATTTT
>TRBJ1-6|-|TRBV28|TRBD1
CASSFGASGGQPLHF
TGTGCCAGCAGCTTCGGGGCGTCAGGGGGTCAGCCCCTCCACTTT
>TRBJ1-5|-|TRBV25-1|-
CASSDRVGSNQPQHF
TGTGCCAGCAGTGACAGGGTTGGAAGCAATCAGCCCCAGCATTTT
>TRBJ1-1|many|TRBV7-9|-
CASSRSNTEAFF
TGTGCCAGCAGTCGATCGAACACTGAAGCTTTCTTT
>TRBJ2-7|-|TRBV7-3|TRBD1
CASSRRVGTGTYEQYF
TGTGCCAGCAGCCGACGGGTGGGGACAGGGACCTACGAGCAGTACTTC
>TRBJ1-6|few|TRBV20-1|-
CSARDGAAGLNSPLHF
TGCAGTGCTAGAGATGGAGCGGCAGGGCTCAATTCACCCCTCCACTTT
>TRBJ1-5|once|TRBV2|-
CASSLVGQGRPQHF
TGTGCCAGCAGTTTAGTGGGCCAAGGTCGGCCCCAGCATTTT
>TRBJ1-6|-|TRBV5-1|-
CASSLGGLGTPLHF
TGCGCCAGCAGCTTAGGGGGACTGGGTACACCCCTCCACTTT
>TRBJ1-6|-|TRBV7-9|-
CASTLSGEVRSPLHF
TGTGCCAGCACCCTGAGTGGGGAAGTTCGGTCACCCCTCCACTTT
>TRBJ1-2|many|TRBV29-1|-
CSVVLHGGGYGYTF
TGCAGCGTAGTCCTGCATGGAGGTGGCTATGGCTACACCTTC
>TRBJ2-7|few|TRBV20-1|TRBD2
CSALASGSYEQYF
TGCAGTGCTCTCGCTAGCGGGAGTTACGAGCAGTACTTC
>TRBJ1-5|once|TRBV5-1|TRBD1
CASNRGAPPDQPQHF
TGCGCCAGTAACAGGGGGGCCCCTCCCGACCAGCCCCAGCATTTT
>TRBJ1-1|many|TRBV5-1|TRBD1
CASSRTGDVRTEAFF
TGCGCCAGCAGCCGGACAGGGGACGTACGAACTGAAGCTTTCTTT
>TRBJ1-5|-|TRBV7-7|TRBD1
CASSVLVGGTGGRDQPQHF
TGTGCTAGCAGCGTTCTGGTGGGGGGGACAGGCGGGCGCGATCAGCCCCAGCATTTT